This is a list of T cell receptor beta chains from one sample in a study of radiotherapy plus CTLA-4 blockade in lung cancer. Generated by immunoSEQ multiplex PCR, the TCRdb table keeps only in-frame clones and is missing some. The sample lists 9,500 to 15,000 clones, about 88% occurring once. Sample: peripheral blood, taken from a patient treated with radiotherapy plus ipilimumab. Receptors originate from a human donor with non-small cell lung cancer that progressed on radiotherapy plus ipilimumab. Both conserved end residues are part of each CDR3. Each record gives: V gene, J gene, clone size, CDR3 protein. Rows give clone size only sometimes, using once, few, many, or a class for an expanded clone.

TRBV5-1,TRBJ1-6,NA,CASSQGSGSPLHF
TRBV5-1,TRBJ1-1,once,CASSLVSEIYTEAFF
TRBV6-6,TRBJ1-1,NA,CASRVDRADTEAFF
TRBV18,TRBJ1-2,NA,CASSPPGGQGHYGYTF
TRBV10-2,TRBJ2-5,NA,CASRTSGDIYETQYF
TRBV5-1,TRBJ1-2,NA,CASSAEGSSYGYTF
TRBV4-1,TRBJ1-1,NA,CASQGEGLNTEAFF
TRBV10-3,TRBJ1-5,NA,CAIMQGSNQPQHF
TRBV5-4,TRBJ2-5,NA,CASSQRGGEETQYF
TRBV19,TRBJ1-3,NA,CASSSIYNVVSGNTIYF
TRBV5-1,TRBJ2-5,NA,CASSLAGTSGGASGETQYF
TRBV28,TRBJ2-1,NA,CASSLKQGRGDEQFF
TRBV7-3,TRBJ2-3,NA,CASTLGQGKGDTQYF
TRBV28,TRBJ1-1,NA,CASKMNTEAFF
TRBV14,TRBJ1-4,NA,CASSRLTGDRANEKLFF
TRBV29-1,TRBJ2-2,few,CSVEWEEGELFF